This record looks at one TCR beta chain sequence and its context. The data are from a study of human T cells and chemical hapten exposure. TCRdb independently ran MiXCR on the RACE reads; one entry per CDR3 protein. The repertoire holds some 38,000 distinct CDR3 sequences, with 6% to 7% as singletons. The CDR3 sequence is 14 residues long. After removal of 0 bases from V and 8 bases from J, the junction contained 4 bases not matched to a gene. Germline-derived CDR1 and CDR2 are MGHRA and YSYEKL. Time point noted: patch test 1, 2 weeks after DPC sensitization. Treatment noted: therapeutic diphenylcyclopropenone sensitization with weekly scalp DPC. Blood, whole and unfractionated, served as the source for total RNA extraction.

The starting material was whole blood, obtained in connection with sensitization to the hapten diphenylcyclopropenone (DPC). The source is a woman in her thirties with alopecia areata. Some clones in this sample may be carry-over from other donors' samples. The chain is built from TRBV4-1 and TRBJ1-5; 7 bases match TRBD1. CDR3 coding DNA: TGCGCCAGCAGCCAAGAGGGACAGATGAAGCCCCAGCATTTT. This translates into CASSQEGQMKPQHF.